The present T cell receptor (beta chain) was sequenced within a study of stem cell transplantation in POMP-related autoinflammatory disease. Study at large: The study hypothesized thymoproteasome defects skew the TRB repertoire via impaired CD8+ selection. Before transplant: CD4+ naive skewing, low CD8+ proportions, reduced cytokine secretion.

Data came from immunoSEQ multiplex PCR; TCRdb stores just in-frame clones and leaves some out. The data contain about 32,000 clones, 80% to 90% of them singletons. Findings of the study overall: Across all analyzed T-cell subsets, patients with PRAID tended toward reduced diversity and increased clonality. In PRAID patients, the number of distinct TRB V-J gene pairings was restricted.

Worth noting for this clone: Its antigen remains unidentified.

V was shortened by 8 bases and J by 11 bases, with 12 bases between the two germline ends. Germline V gene lookup returns CDR1 MNHNS and CDR2 SASEGT. The CDR3 runs 10 residues. V and J are TRBV6-1 and TRBJ1-1, with D possibly TRBD1 on 5 matching bases. The sequences come from CD4+ T cells from PBMCs, collected before stem cell transplantation. This sequence was found in a human donor with POMP-related autoinflammation and immune dysregulation (PRAID). CDR3: CASDRLSAFF. The CDR3 region has the DNA TGTGCCAGCGACAGACTATCGGCTTTCTTT.